This T cell receptor (beta chain) was recovered during a study of cytomegalovirus exposure and HLA in healthy donors. The PCR was carried out with 60 Vbeta primers and 13 Jbeta primers. Sequencing used immunoSEQ multiplex PCR; TCRdb keeps in-frame clones, though not all of them. The sample consists of roughly 100,000 clones, roughly three quarters of them appearing once. Germline V lookup: CDR1 MNHNY, CDR2 SVGAGI (reference sequence). The CDR3 loop spans 12 amino acids. Trimming pared 5 bases from V and 6 bases from J, leaving 11 bases between. The sequenced sample consisted of PBMCs. The genes are TRBV6-6 and TRBJ2-7; tentative D call: TRBD2 (7 bases). The source of this sequence is a male donor in good health and CMV-seropositive. The DNA of the CDR3 is TGTGCCAGCAGTAGGGGGGGAGGCGAGCAGTACTTC. As protein: CASSRGGGEQYF.